A selection of T cell receptor beta chains follows, all from one sample in a study of cytomegalovirus exposure and HLA in healthy donors. The method was immunoSEQ multiplex PCR; TCRdb's version includes in-frame clones alone and lacks a portion of them. The sample has 130,000 to 150,000 clones; over 75% are singletons. Sequencing used PBMCs. The receptors were sampled from a man aged 25 to 40 in good health and CMV-seronegative. Both conserved end residues are part of each CDR3. The order of the fields is clone size, J gene, D gene, V gene, CDR3 protein, CDR3 DNA. The D gene is left open where the match is weak. Clone size is stated in some rows and not others, as once, few, many or a class when expanded.

>NA|TRBJ2-2|TRBD1|TRBV11-2
CASCPDRDTGELFF
TGTGCCAGTTGTCCGGACAGGGACACCGGGGAGCTGTTTTTT
>NA|TRBJ1-2|NA|TRBV5-1
CASSLETGTNYGYTF
TGCGCCAGCAGCTTGGAGACAGGAACTAACTATGGCTACACCTTC
>NA|TRBJ1-2|NA|TRBV5-1
CASSLMRDSYTF
TGCGCCAGCAGCTTGATGAGGGACAGCTACACCTTC
>NA|TRBJ1-1|NA|TRBV10-3
CAISDGTGPEAFF
TGTGCCATCAGTGATGGAACAGGGCCTGAAGCTTTCTTT
>few|TRBJ2-1|TRBD2|TRBV5-1
CASSSRTSAGNEQFF
TGCGCCAGCAGCTCCCGGACTAGCGCAGGCAATGAGCAGTTCTTC
>NA|TRBJ2-4|TRBD1|TRBV7-9
CASSARDRENIQYF
TGTGCCAGCAGCGCGCGGGACAGGGAGAACATTCAGTACTTC
>NA|TRBJ2-5|NA|TRBV5-1
CASSLAGVQETQYF
TGCGCCAGCAGCTTGGCCGGAGTCCAAGAGACCCAGTACTTC
>NA|TRBJ2-2|NA|TRBV15
CATRSRQINTGELFF
TGTGCCACCAGGTCCAGACAAATAAACACCGGGGAGCTGTTTTTT
>few|TRBJ2-7|TRBD1|TRBV7-9
CASTYDRATYEQYF
TGTGCCAGCACCTACGACAGGGCAACCTACGAGCAGTACTTC
>NA|TRBJ2-1|TRBD2|TRBV30
CAWRRSGRRAMVQFF
TGTGCCTGGAGGCGTAGCGGGAGACGGGCAATGGTGCAGTTCTTC
>NA|TRBJ2-3|NA|TRBV11-2
CASSAASGIGADTQYF
TGTGCCAGCAGCGCGGCTTCCGGGATTGGGGCAGATACGCAGTATTTT
>NA|TRBJ1-2|TRBD1|TRBV27
CASSSRTGVGYTF
TGTGCCAGCAGTTCCAGGACAGGGGTCGGCTACACCTTC
>NA|TRBJ2-1|TRBD1|TRBV4-1
CASSLSLQTGAYNEQFF
TGCGCCAGCAGCTTAAGCTTACAGACAGGGGCGTACAATGAGCAGTTCTTC
>NA|TRBJ1-3|NA|TRBV29-1
CSVSNYGNTIYF
TGCAGCGTTTCGAACTACGGGAACACCATATATTTT
>once|TRBJ1-1|NA|TRBV28
CATSLGTEAFF
TGTGCCACTTCGCTAGGCACTGAAGCTTTCTTT
>NA|TRBJ2-7|TRBD2|TRBV6-1
CASSEEAGVAGGHSYEQYF
TGTGCCAGCAGTGAAGAGGCGGGGGTAGCGGGGGGGCACTCCTACGAGCAGTACTTC
>NA|TRBJ2-3|NA|TRBV9
CASSFAADTQYF
TGTGCCAGCAGCTTTGCGGCAGATACGCAGTATTTT
>NA|TRBJ1-2|NA|TRBV27
CASSPSGGGAAGYTF
TGTGCCAGCAGTCCCTCCGGAGGAGGGGCGGCTGGCTACACCTTC
>NA|TRBJ2-5|NA|TRBV5-1
CASSPSPSRETQYF
TGCGCCAGCAGCCCCTCCCCCTCTAGGGAGACCCAGTACTTC
>many|TRBJ1-5|NA|TRBV7-2
CASSPPGVNQPQHF
TGTGCCAGCAGCCCTCCAGGCGTTAATCAGCCCCAGCATTTT
>NA|TRBJ1-2|TRBD1|TRBV10-3
CAISGMDRVSDGYTF
TGTGCCATCAGTGGGATGGACAGGGTCTCCGATGGCTACACCTTC
>NA|TRBJ2-2|TRBD2|TRBV5-6
CASSLYTGGDTGELFF
TGTGCCAGCAGCTTGTACACCGGGGGGGACACCGGGGAGCTGTTTTTT
>NA|TRBJ1-2|NA|TRBV5-1
CASSLVAGNYGYTF
TGCGCCAGCAGCTTGGTTGCGGGCAACTATGGCTACACCTTC
>NA|TRBJ2-2|TRBD1|TRBV30
CAWTQGAGTGELFF
TGTGCCTGGACACAGGGGGCCGGCACCGGGGAGCTGTTTTTT
>NA|TRBJ2-1|NA|TRBV5-4
CASSPDSGRNEQFF
TGTGCCAGCAGCCCAGATTCAGGGCGAAATGAGCAGTTCTTC
>NA|TRBJ1-1|TRBD1|TRBV5-1
CASSSDRASTEAFF
TGCGCCAGCAGCTCGGACAGGGCCTCCACTGAAGCTTTCTTT
>NA|TRBJ2-7|TRBD1|TRBV5-1
CASSLRQGAYSGQYF
TGCGCCAGCAGCTTGAGGCAGGGGGCATATTCTGGGCAGTACTTC
>NA|TRBJ2-1|NA|TRBV28
CASRDTNRDEQFF
TGTGCCAGCAGGGATACAAACAGGGATGAGCAGTTCTTC
>NA|TRBJ1-4|NA|TRBV5-1
CASSPGWATEKLFF
TGCGCCAGCAGCCCAGGGTGGGCCACCGAAAAACTGTTTTTT
>NA|TRBJ2-6|NA|TRBV7-9
CASLGGAGGANVLPF
TGTGCCAGCTTAGGGGGGGCTGGTGGGGCCAACGTCCTGCCTTTC
>NA|TRBJ2-1|TRBD2|TRBV4-1
CASSKADGTRGYNEQFF
TGCGCCAGCAGCAAAGCTGACGGGACTAGGGGGTACAATGAGCAGTTCTTC
>NA|TRBJ2-1|TRBD2|TRBV19
CASSLRTSGVLGEQFF
TGTGCCAGTAGTCTCCGGACTAGCGGGGTGTTGGGGGAGCAGTTCTTC
>NA|TRBJ2-1|TRBD2|TRBV5-1
CASSLGTSGTYNEQFF
TGCGCCAGCAGCTTGGGGACTAGCGGGACCTACAATGAGCAGTTCTTC
>NA|TRBJ2-7|TRBD1|TRBV29-1
CSATGQGAYEQYF
TGCAGCGCCACGGGACAGGGGGCCTACGAGCAGTACTTC
>NA|TRBJ2-7|TRBD2|TRBV27
CASSFGPSGMEWQYF
TGTGCCAGCAGTTTTGGGCCTAGCGGGATGGAGTGGCAGTACTTC
>NA|TRBJ2-7|TRBD1|TRBV6-5
CASSWTGNEQYF
TGTGCCAGCAGCTGGACAGGGAACGAGCAGTACTTC
>few|TRBJ1-2|NA|TRBV10-3
CAISESLGMGANQRYTF
TGTGCCATCAGTGAGTCCCTAGGGATGGGGGCCAACCAGCGCTACACCTTC
>NA|TRBJ2-1|NA|TRBV28
CAIDDQSGQFF
TGTGCCATCGATGATCAGTCGGGACAGTTCTTC
>NA|TRBJ1-2|NA|TRBV9
CASSVEQNYGYTF
TGTGCCAGCAGCGTAGAACAGAACTATGGCTACACCTTC
>few|TRBJ1-1|TRBD1|TRBV28
CASRIMARGAGGAFF
TGTGCCAGCAGGATTATGGCCAGGGGGGCAGGCGGGGCTTTCTTT
>once|TRBJ2-3|NA|TRBV29-1
CSVVGALGTDTQYF
TGCAGCGTTGTTGGAGCCCTCGGCACAGATACGCAGTATTTT
>NA|TRBJ2-1|TRBD1|TRBV6-5
CASSQQGFQVDEQFF
TGTGCCAGCAGTCAACAGGGGTTTCAGGTCGATGAGCAGTTCTTC
>NA|TRBJ1-3|TRBD1|TRBV18
CASSPKDRAGNTIYF
TGTGCCAGCTCACCAAAAGACAGGGCTGGAAACACCATATATTTT
>NA|TRBJ2-1|TRBD2|TRBV15
CATRGTSDHNEQFF
TGTGCCACCAGGGGAACTAGCGACCACAATGAGCAGTTCTTC
>NA|TRBJ2-1|TRBD2|TRBV29-1
CSVGSGRYYNEQFF
TGCAGCGTGGGTTCCGGGAGGTACTACAATGAGCAGTTCTTC
>NA|TRBJ2-3|NA|TRBV28
CASSLMTVSTDTQYF
TGTGCCAGCAGTTTAATGACAGTTAGCACAGATACGCAGTATTTT
>NA|TRBJ2-1|TRBD2|TRBV7-3
CASSLSGSGNNEQFF
TGTGCCAGCAGCCTTAGCGGGAGCGGGAACAATGAGCAGTTCTTC
>once|TRBJ2-2|NA|TRBV12-5
CASGPSRGNTGELFF
TGTGCTAGTGGTCCCTCACGGGGTAACACCGGGGAGCTGTTTTTT
>few|TRBJ1-1|TRBD1|TRBV27
CASKRDSQGAEAFF
TGTGCCAGCAAAAGGGACAGCCAAGGTGCTGAAGCTTTCTTT
>NA|TRBJ2-2|NA|TRBV7-9
CASSLVQGNTGELFF
TGTGCCAGCAGCTTAGTACAGGGGAACACCGGGGAGCTGTTTTTT
>NA|TRBJ2-7|TRBD1|TRBV7-3
CASSPGQGAYEQYF
TGTGCCAGCAGCCCGGGACAGGGGGCCTACGAGCAGTACTTC
>NA|TRBJ2-3|TRBD2|TRBV19
CASSIRASGRTDTQYF
TGTGCCAGTAGTATACGGGCTAGCGGGAGAACAGATACGCAGTATTTT
>NA|TRBJ2-5|NA|TRBV30
CAWSDQGMEQYF
TGTGCCTGGAGCGACCAGGGGATGGAGCAGTACTTC
>NA|TRBJ1-2|NA|TRBV16
CASSQSPVQGRGYTF
TGTGCCAGCAGCCAATCCCCCGTCCAGGGTCGTGGCTACACCTTC
>once|TRBJ2-4|NA|TRBV2
CASSAVAVNIQYF
TGTGCCAGCAGTGCGGTAGCGGTAAACATTCAGTACTTC